A selection of T cell receptor beta chains follows, all from one sample in a study of beta chain features in type 1 diabetes. Repertoires were generated with immunoSEQ multiplex PCR, while TCRdb's copy carries only in-frame clones and drops some. Altogether 60,000 or so clones are present, over 50% being singletons, with the ten largest covering 2% to 2.5%. The sample comprised Tregs from blood. The source of these receptors is a woman in her late teens or twenties in good health. CDR3s include the opening cysteine and the closing phenylalanine or tryptophan. Each record gives: CDR3 length, D gene, clone size, J gene, V gene, CDR3 protein, CDR3 DNA. The D gene is left open where the match is weak. Size is stated for part of the rows, as once, few or many counts, or as a class when the clone is expanded.

>15|.|.|TRBJ2-1|TRBV5-4
CASSLGGGIYNEQFF
TGTGCCAGCAGCTTAGGAGGTGGGATTTACAATGAGCAGTTCTTC
>13|.|.|TRBJ1-2|TRBV7-3
CASSLGHNYGYTF
TGTGCCAGCAGCTTAGGACACAACTATGGCTACACCTTC
>15|TRBD2|.|TRBJ2-1|TRBV27
CASSFGGGGYNEQFF
TGTGCCAGCAGCTTTGGCGGGGGGGGGTACAATGAGCAGTTCTTC
>15|TRBD2|few|TRBJ2-3|TRBV10-3
CAIGTSSASTDTQYF
TGTGCCATCGGGACTAGCAGCGCTAGCACAGATACGCAGTATTTT
>11|.|.|TRBJ2-1|TRBV14
CASRSDNEQFF
TGTGCCAGCAGGTCGGACAATGAGCAGTTCTTC
>17|TRBD2|.|TRBJ2-1|TRBV5-1
CASSFTSSGRLDNEQFF
TGCGCCAGCAGCTTCACCTCTAGCGGGAGGTTGGACAATGAGCAGTTCTTC
>12|.|few|TRBJ1-3|TRBV7-9
CASSPVGNTIYF
TGTGCCAGCAGCCCCGTTGGAAACACCATATATTTT
>14|TRBD1|.|TRBJ2-7|TRBV30
CAWRRTGDSYEQYF
TGTGCCTGGAGGAGGACAGGCGACTCCTACGAGCAGTACTTC
>15|.|.|TRBJ1-3|TRBV2
CASSTTGSSGNTIYF
TGTGCCAGCAGTACGACGGGAAGCTCTGGAAACACCATATATTTT
>16|TRBD1|.|TRBJ2-6|TRBV29-1
CSVAGQGFSGANVLTF
TGCAGCGTTGCGGGACAGGGTTTCTCTGGGGCCAACGTCCTGACTTTC
>17|TRBD2|.|TRBJ2-1|TRBV19
CASRGLAGAPFYNEQFF
TGTGCCAGTAGGGGACTAGCGGGAGCCCCATTCTACAATGAGCAGTTCTTC
>17|TRBD1|.|TRBJ1-5|TRBV5-6
CASSSAVRGLGNQPQHF
TGTGCCAGCAGCTCCGCAGTCAGGGGGTTGGGCAATCAGCCCCAGCATTTT
>15|TRBD2|.|TRBJ2-5|TRBV19
CASSTRAGVQETQYF
TGTGCCAGTAGTACCCGAGCGGGGGTGCAAGAGACCCAGTACTTC
>13|TRBD2|.|TRBJ2-3|TRBV29-1
CSGAGLLTDTQYF
TGCAGCGGAGCGGGGCTCCTCACAGATACGCAGTATTTT
>16|.|once|TRBJ2-3|TRBV5-5
CASSLGLLGGTDTQYF
TGTGCCAGCAGCTTGGGTCTCCTAGGGGGCACAGATACGCAGTATTTT
>13|TRBD1|.|TRBJ1-1|TRBV7-2
CASSSQGGTEAFF
TGTGCCAGCAGCTCGCAGGGGGGCACTGAAGCTTTCTTT
>15|.|.|TRBJ1-1|TRBV6-6
CASSYSNQRGSEAFF
TGTGCCAGCAGTTACTCCAACCAACGGGGTTCTGAAGCTTTCTTT
>16|TRBD1|.|TRBJ2-3|TRBV4-3
CASSPVLGTGSDTQYF
TGCGCCAGCAGCCCGGTCCTAGGGACAGGGTCAGATACGCAGTATTTT
>19|.|.|TRBJ2-7|TRBV18
CASSPPGGTPRSFSYEQYF
TGTGCCAGCTCACCACCGGGTGGGACTCCTCGGTCGTTTAGCTACGAGCAGTACTTC
>16|TRBD2|.|TRBJ2-1|TRBV7-2
CASSVTSGGGYNEQFF
TGTGCCAGCAGCGTGACTAGCGGGGGGGGCTACAATGAGCAGTTCTTC
>16|TRBD2|.|TRBJ2-1|TRBV2
CASSAGTSGGVNEQFF
TGTGCCAGCAGTGCCGGGACTAGCGGGGGAGTCAATGAGCAGTTCTTC
>14|.|.|TRBJ1-2|TRBV7-2
CASSFPGDRYGYTF
TGTGCCAGCAGCTTCCCAGGGGATCGCTATGGCTACACCTTC
>15|.|.|TRBJ2-3|TRBV7-8
CASGFGGSSTDTQYF
TGTGCCAGCGGATTTGGGGGCTCTAGCACAGATACGCAGTATTTT
>19|TRBD2|.|TRBJ2-1|TRBV4-2
CASSLRAKGLAGLYNEQFF
TGTGCCAGCAGCCTGAGGGCAAAAGGACTAGCGGGTCTCTACAATGAGCAGTTCTTC
>17|TRBD2|.|TRBJ2-7|TRBV2
CASREKRERDPSYEQYF
TGTGCCAGCAGGGAGAAACGCGAGCGGGACCCCTCCTACGAGCAGTACTTC